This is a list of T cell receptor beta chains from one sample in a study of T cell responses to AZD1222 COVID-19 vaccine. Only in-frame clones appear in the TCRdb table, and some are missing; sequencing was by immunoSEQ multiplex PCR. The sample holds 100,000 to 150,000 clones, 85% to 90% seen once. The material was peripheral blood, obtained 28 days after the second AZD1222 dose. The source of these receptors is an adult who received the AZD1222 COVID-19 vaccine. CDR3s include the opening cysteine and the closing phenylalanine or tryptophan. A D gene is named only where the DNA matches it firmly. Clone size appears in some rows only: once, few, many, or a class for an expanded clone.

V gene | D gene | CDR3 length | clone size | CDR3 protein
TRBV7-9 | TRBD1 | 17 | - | CASSPPGQGGFGNTIYF
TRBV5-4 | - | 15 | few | CASSPGHGDIYGYTF
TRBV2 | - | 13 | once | CASSGWDTDTQYF
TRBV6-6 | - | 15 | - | CASSAALGGATEAFF
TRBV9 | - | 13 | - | CASSMRHDYGYTF
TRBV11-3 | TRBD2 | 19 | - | CASSFSGSGKRDGSGELFF
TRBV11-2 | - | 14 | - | CASSLDKAGQPQHF
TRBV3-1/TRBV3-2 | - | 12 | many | CAISDPADTQYF
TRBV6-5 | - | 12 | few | CASSWQGGTQYF
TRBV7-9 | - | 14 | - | CASSLEGYFTEAFF
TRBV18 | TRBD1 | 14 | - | CASSPGQGNTEAFF
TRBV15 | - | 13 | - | CATSREPREAQYF
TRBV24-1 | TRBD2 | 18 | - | CATSDGRTSGGFTDTQYF
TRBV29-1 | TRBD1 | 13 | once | CSVQGASGNTIYF
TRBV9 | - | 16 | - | CASSVDIWGMNTEAFF
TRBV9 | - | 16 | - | CASSERRGFYNSPLHF
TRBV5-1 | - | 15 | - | CASSLGPQEGQPQHF
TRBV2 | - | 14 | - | CASIRRGINTEAFF
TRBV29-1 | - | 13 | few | CSVYGGQNTEAFF
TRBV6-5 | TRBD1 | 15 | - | CASSSPGQGAREQYF
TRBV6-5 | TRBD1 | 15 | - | CASLNRGRGPNGYTF
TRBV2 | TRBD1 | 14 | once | CASSLQGALYEQYF
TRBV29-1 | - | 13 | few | CSVETGFNYGYTF
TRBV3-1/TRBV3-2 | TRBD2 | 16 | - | CASSLGLAANTGELFF
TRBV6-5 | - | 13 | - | CASTVPSGNTIYF
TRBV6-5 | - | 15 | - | CASSPDRGSNQPQHF
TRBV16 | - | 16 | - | CASSPQGRRGGYGYTF
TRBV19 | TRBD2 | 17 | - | CASTLGSGGQNTGELFF
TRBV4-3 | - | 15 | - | CASSQVRLNNSPLHF
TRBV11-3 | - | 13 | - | CASRGRARTEAFF
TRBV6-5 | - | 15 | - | CASMAQGTGANVLTF
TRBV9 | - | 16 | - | CASTWGGGNSGNTIYF
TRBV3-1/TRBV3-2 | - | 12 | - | CASSQVSGMYTF
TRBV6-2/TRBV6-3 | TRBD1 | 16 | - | CASSAHRDSGLNEQFF
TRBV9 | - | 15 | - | CASSVAGDLGNTIYF
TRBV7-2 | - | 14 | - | CASSLNWGGTEAFF
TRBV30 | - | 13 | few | CAYSGSTNEKLFF
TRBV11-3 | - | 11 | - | CASSGGGEQYF
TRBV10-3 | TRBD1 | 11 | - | CATSGGTEAFF
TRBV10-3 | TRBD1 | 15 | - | CAISVLGTGGNEQYF
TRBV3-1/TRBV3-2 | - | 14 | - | CASSPDPNNYGYTF
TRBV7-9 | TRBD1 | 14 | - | CASSSGQGYEKLFF
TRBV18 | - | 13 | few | CASSPFPDTEAFF
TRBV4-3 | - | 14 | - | CASSQDWEVYEQYF
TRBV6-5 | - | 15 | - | CATQDRSSSGNTIYF
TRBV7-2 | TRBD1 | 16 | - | CASSEGTASGANVLTF
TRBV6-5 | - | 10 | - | CASSFDPAFF